This is a list of T cell receptor beta chains from one sample in a study of blood T cells in healthy people across ages. TCRdb re-called the 5' RACE reads through MiXCR, storing one row per CDR3 protein. The table records 800,000 to 950,000 distinct CDR3 sequences, approximately 32% of them present only once. This sample was shared with a second study, whose subject was T cells of mothers and their children.

The material sequenced was blood. The receptor set was obtained from a middle-aged woman in good health. Each CDR3 is given with its conserved first and last residue. The D gene is left open where the match is weak. The size entry is marked missing in some rows and otherwise reads once, few, many or a size class.

TRBV7-2	TRBJ2-7	NA	many	TGTGCCAGCAGGGTCAACCCCAACTACGAGCAGTACTTC	CASRVNPNYEQYF
TRBV28	TRBJ1-6	NA	NA	TGTGCCAGCAGTTCCGATCAGGGAGGAGGAAATTCACCCCTCCACTTT	CASSSDQGGGNSPLHF
TRBV4-1	TRBJ1-2	NA	many	TGCGCCAGCAGCACGCCCCGGACCGGGGGCTATGGCTACACCTTC	CASSTPRTGGYGYTF
TRBV6-4	TRBJ2-1	NA	many	TGTGCCAGCAGTGACGAAGGGGGTAAGGGCAATGAGCAGTTCTTC	CASSDEGGKGNEQFF
TRBV18	TRBJ2-7	TRBD1	few	TGTGCCAGCTCACCAACGGGACAGGGGGCGGGCTCCTACGAGCAGTACTTC	CASSPTGQGAGSYEQYF
TRBV18	TRBJ2-7	TRBD1	few	TGTGCCAGCTCACCGGGACAGGGGGCTGAAGAGCAGTACTTC	CASSPGQGAEEQYF
TRBV4-2	TRBJ1-2	NA	NA	TGTGCCAGCAGCCCCGACTTCAGGCAAGGCTACACCTTC	CASSPDFRQGYTF
TRBV7-2	TRBJ1-4	NA	few	TGTGCCAGCAGCGGACCCGGGGTAAAACTGTTTTTT	CASSGPGVKLFF
TRBV20-1	TRBJ1-1	NA	many	TGCAGTGCTAGGGCCCCGGCGAGTACCACTGAAGCTTTCTTT	CSARAPASTTEAFF
TRBV20-1	TRBJ2-6	NA	many	TGCAGTGCTAGTCTGGTTTCGGAGGCTGGGGCCAACGTCCTGACTTTC	CSASLVSEAGANVLTF
TRBV7-2	TRBJ2-7	NA	once	TGTGCCAGCAGCTTCCGGGAGACCTCCTACGAGCAGTACTTC	CASSFRETSYEQYF
TRBV12-3/TRBV12-4	TRBJ1-1	TRBD1	many	TGTGCCAGCAGCACTACAGGGGGACCCACTGAAGCTTTCTTT	CASSTTGGPTEAFF
TRBV12-3/TRBV12-4	TRBJ2-7	TRBD1	few	TGTGCCAGCAGTCTTCCCCAGGGGGCGTTCGGCGAGCAGTACTTC	CASSLPQGAFGEQYF
TRBV28	TRBJ2-3	TRBD1	few	TGTGCCAGCACGTCAACAGGGGGCCCAGATACGCAGTATTTT	CASTSTGGPDTQYF
TRBV20-1	TRBJ1-2	NA	few	TGCAGTGCTAGAGTCCGAACGGAGACCTTC	CSARVRTETF
TRBV4-2	TRBJ2-7	TRBD2	NA	TGTGCCAGCAGCCTCCGCGGGGGGGTGGCCTACGAGCAGTACTTC	CASSLRGGVAYEQYF
TRBV7-9	TRBJ2-6	TRBD1	few	TGTGCCAGCAGCTATTCCACCGGGACAGGGAGATTCTCTGGGGCCAACGTCCTGACTTTC	CASSYSTGTGRFSGANVLTF
TRBV20-1	TRBJ1-1	TRBD1	NA	TGCAGTGCTATTCCCTGGACAGGGCGGGACACTGAAGCTTTCTTT	CSAIPWTGRDTEAFF
TRBV3-1	TRBJ2-5	NA	many	TGTGCCAGCAGCCAAGACGTTAATACGGAGACCCAGTACTTC	CASSQDVNTETQYF
TRBV10-3	TRBJ2-1	NA	many	TGTGCCATCAGTGAGTACGGGGGTCTCTCCTACAATGAGCAGTTCTTC	CAISEYGGLSYNEQFF
TRBV12-3/TRBV12-4	TRBJ1-2	NA	NA	TGTGCCAGCAGTTTTTTGGTGTCTCATGGCTACACCTTC	CASSFLVSHGYTF
TRBV9	TRBJ2-7	TRBD1	many	TGTGCCAGCAGCGTAGGGGACAGTTCCTACGAGCAGTACTTC	CASSVGDSSYEQYF
TRBV7-2	TRBJ2-5	TRBD2	NA	TGTGCCAGCAGCTTAGACCTAGCGGGGGGCAACAATGAGCAGTACTTC	CASSLDLAGGNNEQYF
TRBV28	TRBJ2-2	NA	NA	TGTGCCAGCCGACCAGCGTCATCCGGGGGGCTGTTTTTT	CASRPASSGGLFF
TRBV5-5	TRBJ2-1	NA	many	TGTGCCAGCAGCTTGGATCTGTTCACGAGCTCCTACAATGAGCAGTTCTTC	CASSLDLFTSSYNEQFF
TRBV5-1	TRBJ1-2	TRBD1	few	TGCGCCAGCAGCTGGACAGGGGAGAAATATGGCTACACCTTC	CASSWTGEKYGYTF
TRBV10-3	TRBJ1-6	NA	NA	TGTGCCATCAGTGAGTCTGGGGGGGTGGCACCCCTCCACTTT	CAISESGGVAPLHF
TRBV27	TRBJ2-2	NA	NA	TGTGCCAGCAGTTTCGTCTCCGGGCCTAGCCCCGGGGAGCTGTTTTTT	CASSFVSGPSPGELFF
TRBV7-2	TRBJ1-2	TRBD1	many	TGTGCCAGCTCCTCAACAGGGGGCGCTGGCTATGGCTACACCTTC	CASSSTGGAGYGYTF
TRBV7-6	TRBJ2-7	NA	few	TGTGCCAGCAGCCCGGGGGCCCGGGGTGGAGCGTACGAGCAGTACTTC	CASSPGARGGAYEQYF
TRBV5-1	TRBJ1-4	NA	NA	TGCGCCAGCAGCTACGGTGCGGGGAGTGAAAAACCGTTTTTT	CASSYGAGSEKPFF
TRBV29-1	TRBJ2-1	NA	NA	TGCAGCGCTGGAGGACAGTCGAATGAGCGGGTCTTC	CSAGGQSNERVF
TRBV4-1	TRBJ2-7	TRBD1	many	TGCGCCAGCAGCCAAGATTGGGCAGGGGGAAATAGACTTCAGCAGTACTTC	CASSQDWAGGNRLQQYF
TRBV15	TRBJ1-4	NA	few	TGTGCCACCAGCAGAGGACCGGAGGAAAAACTGTTTTTT	CATSRGPEEKLFF
TRBV3-1	TRBJ2-2	NA	NA	TGTGCCAGCAGCCAAGGGCTGAGGGGACACACACCGACCGGGGAGCTGTTTTTT	CASSQGLRGHTPTGELFF
TRBV12-3/TRBV12-4	TRBJ1-2	NA	few	TGTGCCAGCAGTTTTAGGAACCGTAGGGATGGAGGCTACACCTTC	CASSFRNRRDGGYTF
TRBV20-1	TRBJ2-7	TRBD2	many	TGCAGTGCCACCGGACTAGCGGAGCAGTACTTC	CSATGLAEQYF
TRBV7-9	TRBJ2-1	TRBD1	few	TGTGCCAGCAGCTTTACCGGGACAGGGTCGTTGCGTGAGCAGTTCTTC	CASSFTGTGSLREQFF
TRBV12-5	TRBJ2-5	NA	NA	TGTGCTAGTGGTTTGTCGGGGAACCAAGAGACCCAGTACTTC	CASGLSGNQETQYF
TRBV7-3	TRBJ2-7	TRBD1	many	TGTGCCAGCAGCTTAATGGGACAGGGGACCTCCGAGCAGTACTTC	CASSLMGQGTSEQYF
TRBV7-9	TRBJ1-2	NA	NA	TGTGCCAGCAGCTTAGCACAGGGTCGGGGCTACACCTTC	CASSLAQGRGYTF